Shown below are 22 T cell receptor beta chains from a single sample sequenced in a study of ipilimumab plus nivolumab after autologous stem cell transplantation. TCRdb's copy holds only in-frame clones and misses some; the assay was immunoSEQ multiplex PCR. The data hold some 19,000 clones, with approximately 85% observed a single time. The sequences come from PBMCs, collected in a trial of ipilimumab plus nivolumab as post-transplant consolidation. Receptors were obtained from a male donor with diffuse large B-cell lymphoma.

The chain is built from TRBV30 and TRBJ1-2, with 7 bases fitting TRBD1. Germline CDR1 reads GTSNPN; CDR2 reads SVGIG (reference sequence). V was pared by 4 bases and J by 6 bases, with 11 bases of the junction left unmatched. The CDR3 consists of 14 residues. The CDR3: CAWNFQGQRDGYTF. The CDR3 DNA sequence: TGTGCCTGGAACTTTCAGGGACAGAGAGATGGCTACACCTTC. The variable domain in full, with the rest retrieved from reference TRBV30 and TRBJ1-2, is SQTIHQWPATLVQPVGSPLSLECTVEGTSNPNLYWYRQAAGRGLQLLFYSVGIGQISSEVPQNLSASRPQDRQFILSSKKLLLSDSGFYLCAWNFQGQRDGYTFGSGTRLTVV.

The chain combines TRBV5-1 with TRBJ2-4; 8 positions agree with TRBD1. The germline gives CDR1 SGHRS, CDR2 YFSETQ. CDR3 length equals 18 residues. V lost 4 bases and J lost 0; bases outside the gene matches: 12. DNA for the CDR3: TGCGCCAGCAGCCTGGAGGTCACAGGGGGATTAGCCAAAAACATTCAGTACTTC. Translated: CASSLEVTGGLAKNIQYF.

The CDR3 region is CASSDDRGSRSNQPQHF. CDR3 nucleotide sequence: TGTGCCAGTAGTGACGACAGGGGATCACGGAGCAATCAGCCCCAGCATTTT. This chain joins TRBV19 and TRBJ1-5, with 8 bases aligning to TRBD1. The V and J ends lost 5 bases and 1 base, in that order; junction bases with no gene match: 10. This CDR3 is 17 amino acids long. CDR1 is LNHDA and CDR2 is SQIVND in the germline V gene (reference sequence).

CDR3 in DNA: TGTGCCAGCAGTTACAGGGACAGGGGTGGTACGCAGTATTTT. Residues: CASSYRDRGGTQYF. This chain links TRBV6-5 with TRBJ2-3; the match to TRBD1 covers 10 bases. Germline V gene sequence: CDR1 MNHEY, CDR2 SVGAGI. V dropped 2 bases and J dropped 8; count of bases not matched to a gene: 4. The CDR3 length is 14 residues.

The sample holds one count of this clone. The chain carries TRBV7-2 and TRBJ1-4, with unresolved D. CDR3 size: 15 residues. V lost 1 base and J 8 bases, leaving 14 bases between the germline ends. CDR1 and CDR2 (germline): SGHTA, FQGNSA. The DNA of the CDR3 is TGTGCCAGCAGCTTAGTCACGGCTACCCGGGAAAAACTGTTTTTT. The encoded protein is CASSLVTATREKLFF.

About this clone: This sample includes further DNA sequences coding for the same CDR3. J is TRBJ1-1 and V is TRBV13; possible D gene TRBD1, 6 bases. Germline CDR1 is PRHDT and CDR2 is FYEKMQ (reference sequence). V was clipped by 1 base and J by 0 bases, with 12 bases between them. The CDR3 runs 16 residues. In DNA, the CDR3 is TGTGCCAGCAGCTTAGTACAGGGTACTATGAACACTGAAGCTTTCTTT. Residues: CASSLVQGTMNTEAFF.

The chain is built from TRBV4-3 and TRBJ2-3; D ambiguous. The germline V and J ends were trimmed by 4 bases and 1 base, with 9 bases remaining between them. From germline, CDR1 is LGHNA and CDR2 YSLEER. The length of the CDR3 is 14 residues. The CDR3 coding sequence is TGCGCCAGCAGCCTGGAGCTGGGCACAGATACGCAGTATTTT. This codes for CASSLELGTDTQYF.

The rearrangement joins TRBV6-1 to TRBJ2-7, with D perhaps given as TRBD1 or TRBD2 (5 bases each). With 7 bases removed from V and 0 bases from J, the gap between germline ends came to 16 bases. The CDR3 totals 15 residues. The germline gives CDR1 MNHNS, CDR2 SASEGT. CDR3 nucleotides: TGTGCCAGCACCCCAGAACCCGGGGCCTCCTACGAGCAGTACTTC. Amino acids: CASTPEPGASYEQYF.

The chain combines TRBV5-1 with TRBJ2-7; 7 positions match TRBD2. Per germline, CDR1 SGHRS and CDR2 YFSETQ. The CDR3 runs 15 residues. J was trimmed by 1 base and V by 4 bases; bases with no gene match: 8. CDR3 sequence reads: CASSLSSGPSYEQYF. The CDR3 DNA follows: TGCGCCAGCAGCCTGAGTAGCGGGCCTTCCTACGAGCAGTACTTC.

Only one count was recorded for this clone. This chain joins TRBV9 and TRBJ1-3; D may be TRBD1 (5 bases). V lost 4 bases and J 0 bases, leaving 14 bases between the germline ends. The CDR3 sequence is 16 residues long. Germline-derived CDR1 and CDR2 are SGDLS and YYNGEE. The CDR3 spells CASSPTPGGSGNTIYF. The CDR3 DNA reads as TGTGCCAGCAGCCCAACACCGGGGGGCTCTGGAAACACCATATATTTT.

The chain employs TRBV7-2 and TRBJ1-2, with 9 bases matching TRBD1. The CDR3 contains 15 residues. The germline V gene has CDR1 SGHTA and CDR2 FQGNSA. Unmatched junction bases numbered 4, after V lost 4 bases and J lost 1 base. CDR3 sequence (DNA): TGTGCCAGCAGCTCCCGGACAGGGGATAACTATGGCTACACCTTC. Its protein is CASSSRTGDNYGYTF.

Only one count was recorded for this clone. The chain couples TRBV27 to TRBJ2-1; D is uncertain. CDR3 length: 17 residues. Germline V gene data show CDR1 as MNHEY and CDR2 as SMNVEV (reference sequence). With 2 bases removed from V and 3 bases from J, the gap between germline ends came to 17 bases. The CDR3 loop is CASSLRADGRYYNEQFF. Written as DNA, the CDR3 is TGTGCCAGCAGTTTACGGGCGGACGGGCGCTACTACAATGAGCAGTTCTTC.

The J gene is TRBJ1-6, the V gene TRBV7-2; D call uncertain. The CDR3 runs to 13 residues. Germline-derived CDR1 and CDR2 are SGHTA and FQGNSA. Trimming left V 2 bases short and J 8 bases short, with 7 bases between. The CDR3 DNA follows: TGTGCCAGCAGCTTAACGACCGATTCACCCCTCCACTTT. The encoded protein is CASSLTTDSPLHF.

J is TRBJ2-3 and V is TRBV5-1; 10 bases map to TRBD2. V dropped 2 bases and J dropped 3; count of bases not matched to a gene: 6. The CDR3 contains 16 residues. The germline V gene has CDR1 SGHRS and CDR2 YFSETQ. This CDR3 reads CASSFLSGGPTDTQYF. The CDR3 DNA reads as TGCGCCAGCAGCTTCCTTAGCGGGGGGCCGACAGATACGCAGTATTTT.

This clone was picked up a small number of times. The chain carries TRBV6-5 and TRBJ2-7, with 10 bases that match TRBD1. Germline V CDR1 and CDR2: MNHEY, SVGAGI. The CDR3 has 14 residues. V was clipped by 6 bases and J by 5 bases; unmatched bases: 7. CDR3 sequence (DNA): TGTGCCAGCAGCTCCGGGACAGGGGTCCACGAGCAGTACTTC. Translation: CASSSGTGVHEQYF.

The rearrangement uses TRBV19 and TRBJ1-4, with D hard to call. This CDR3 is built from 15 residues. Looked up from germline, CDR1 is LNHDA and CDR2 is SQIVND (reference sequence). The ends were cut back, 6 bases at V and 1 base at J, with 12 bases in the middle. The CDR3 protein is CASRVSPRTNEKLFF. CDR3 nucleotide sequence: TGTGCCAGTAGAGTGTCGCCCAGAACTAATGAAAAACTGTTTTTT.

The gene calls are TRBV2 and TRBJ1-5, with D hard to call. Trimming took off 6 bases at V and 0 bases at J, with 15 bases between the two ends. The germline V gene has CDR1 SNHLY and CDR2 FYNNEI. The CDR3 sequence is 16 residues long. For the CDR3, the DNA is TGTGCCAGCAGGCCAGAGGGAGGCTATAGCAATCAGCCCCAGCATTTT. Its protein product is CASRPEGGYSNQPQHF.

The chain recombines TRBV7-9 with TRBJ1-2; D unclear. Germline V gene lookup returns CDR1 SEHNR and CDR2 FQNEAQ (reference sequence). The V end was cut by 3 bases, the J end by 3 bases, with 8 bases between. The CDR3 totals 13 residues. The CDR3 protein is CASSFEADYGYTF. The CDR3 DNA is TGTGCCAGCAGCTTCGAAGCAGACTATGGCTACACCTTC.

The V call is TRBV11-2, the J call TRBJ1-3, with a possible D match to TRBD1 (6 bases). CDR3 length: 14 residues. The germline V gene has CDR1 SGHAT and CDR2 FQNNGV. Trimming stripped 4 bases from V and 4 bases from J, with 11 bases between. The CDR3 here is CASSYNREGNTIYF. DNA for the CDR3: TGTGCCAGCAGCTACAACAGGGAAGGAAACACCATATATTTT.

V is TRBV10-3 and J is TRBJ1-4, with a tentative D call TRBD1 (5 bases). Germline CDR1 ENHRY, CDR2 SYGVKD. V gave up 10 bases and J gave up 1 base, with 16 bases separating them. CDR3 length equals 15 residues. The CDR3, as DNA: TGTGCCACCGGTGGGGCTGGGATAACTAATGAAAAACTGTTTTTT. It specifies CATGGAGITNEKLFF.

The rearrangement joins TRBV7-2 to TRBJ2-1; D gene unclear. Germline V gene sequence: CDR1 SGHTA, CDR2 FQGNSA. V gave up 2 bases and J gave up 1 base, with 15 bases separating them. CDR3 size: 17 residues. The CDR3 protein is CASSLRKTALSYNEQFF. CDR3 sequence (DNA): TGTGCCAGCAGCTTAAGGAAAACAGCCCTTTCCTACAATGAGCAGTTCTTC.

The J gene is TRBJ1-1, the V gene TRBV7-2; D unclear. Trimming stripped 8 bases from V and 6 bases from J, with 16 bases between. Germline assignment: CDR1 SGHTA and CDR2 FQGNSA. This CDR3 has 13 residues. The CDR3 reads CASFTNSQAEAFF. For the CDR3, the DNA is TGTGCCAGCTTTACCAATTCTCAGGCTGAAGCTTTCTTT. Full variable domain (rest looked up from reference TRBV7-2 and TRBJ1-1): GAGVSQSPSNKVTEKGKDVELRCDPISGHTALYWYRQSLGQGLEFLIYFQGNSAPDKSGLPSDRFSAERTGGSVSTLTIQRTQQEDSAVYLCASFTNSQAEAFFGQGTRLTVV.